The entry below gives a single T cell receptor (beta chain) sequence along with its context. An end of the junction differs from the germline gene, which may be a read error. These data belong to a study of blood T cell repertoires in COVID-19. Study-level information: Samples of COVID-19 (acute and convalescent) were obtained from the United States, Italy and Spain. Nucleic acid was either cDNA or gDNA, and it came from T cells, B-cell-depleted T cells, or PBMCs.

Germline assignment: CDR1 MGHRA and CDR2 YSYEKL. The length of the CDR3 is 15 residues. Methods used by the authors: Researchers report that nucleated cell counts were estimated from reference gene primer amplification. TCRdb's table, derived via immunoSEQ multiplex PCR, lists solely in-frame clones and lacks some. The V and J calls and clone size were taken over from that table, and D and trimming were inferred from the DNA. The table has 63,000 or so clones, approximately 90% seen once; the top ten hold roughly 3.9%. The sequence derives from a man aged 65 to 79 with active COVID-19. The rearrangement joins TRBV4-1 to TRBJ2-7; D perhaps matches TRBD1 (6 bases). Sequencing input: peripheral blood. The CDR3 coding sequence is TGCGCCAGCAGCCCCCCCGGGACACGCTCCCACGAGCAGTACTTC. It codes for CASSPPGTRSHEQYF.